This T cell receptor (beta chain) derives from a study of regulatory T cells in long-lasting Graves disease listed by TCRdb under 2021. About the study as a whole: Persistent Graves' disease was defined as antithyroid drug treatment for over 5 years with persistently positive TSH receptor autoantibodies. Persistent Graves' disease patients in the clinical cohort had taken antithyroid drugs for roughly ten years on average. A total of 35 or so samples were covered by TCR sequencing, comprising 13 persistent and around 20 newly diagnosed Graves' disease patients. The study was conducted in China and was registered as a clinical trial. Persistent Graves' disease patients were compared with newly diagnosed Graves' disease patients by peripheral blood TCR sequencing and RNA sequencing. Study-wide conclusions, independent of this receptor: TRBV28, TRBJ1-2 and TRBJ2-5 were preferentially used in persistent disease, while TRBV20-1 and TRBJ2-1 were favored in newly diagnosed disease. More public clonotypes were shared among persistent patients (roughly 3,000) than among newly diagnosed patients (over 900). The study examined only peripheral blood because the primary lesion, thyroid tissue, could not be accessed. Sequencing and analysis were restricted to the TCR beta chain. The authors noted that the small sample size was a limitation that may lower accuracy. Compared with newly diagnosed patients, patients with persistent Graves' disease had lower TCR Shannon entropy and fewer highly expanded clones, which suggests clonal expansion.

This clonotype was seen a handful of times. This receptor's antigen is unknown. No quality values exist for individual bases; no much larger clone is one base distant. The CDR3 has 15 amino acids, counting the end cysteine and phenylalanine. Only the CDR3 part of the read is kept: 45 bases, read in frame from the first base. CDR1 and CDR2, looked up from the germline V gene, are MNHNS and SASEGT. Between the V and J ends, shortened by 5 bases and 3 bases respectively, the junction contains 15 bases. The time point label, as the study defines it: persistent/refractory GD, antithyroid drugs over 5 years with positive TRAb. For both TCR sequencing and RNA sequencing, RNA was extracted from PBMCs using TRIzol. The diagnosis of Graves' disease was made according to American Thyroid Association guidelines. Patients for the study were recruited at an endocrinology department in Xi'an, China. From each patient, approximately 9 milliliters of peripheral blood was collected into an EDTA anticoagulant tube. Ficoll Paque Plus density gradient separation was used to isolate PBMCs, and no further T cell sorting was performed. An Agilent 2100 Bioanalyzer and agarose gel were used to check RNA quality, and a NanoDrop 2000 was used to measure RNA concentration.

The library came from multiplex PCR. TCRdb records Illumina HiSeq 4000 as the sequencer. TCR beta libraries were built with iRepertoire HTBI primers and Arm-PCR amplification of CDR3 regions. Before sequencing, the PCR products underwent gel purification. In the source study's methods: Gene usage analysis of CDR3 amino acid clonotypes relied on the approximately 60 TRBV and about 13 TRBJ segments identified across samples. Filtered high-quality paired reads were merged into contigs using COPE and FqMerger. BLAST was used to align contigs to the IMGT TRBV, TRBD and TRBJ reference genes, and CDR3 was defined following IMGT. Highly expanded clones were defined as clonotypes with a frequency above 0.1%. Repertoire diversity was measured by Shannon entropy, and V-J evenness by the Gini coefficient. A clonotype found in more than one individual was treated as public. TCRdb itself trimmed the public reads at Q25 with fastp, ran MiXCR and retained productive beta chains. One record per CDR3 amino acid sequence lists the most common genes and DNA. TCRdb's processing, not the study's, gives the V and J calls here. Counted in this sample were roughly 430,000 distinct CDR3 sequences; around 20% of them appeared once. Around 15% of the sample goes to the ten largest clones.

Sequenced here: peripheral blood mononuclear cells (PBMCs), sampled when the disease was refractory, from a patient treated with antithyroid drugs. The chain employs TRBV6-1 and TRBJ2-3, and TRBD2 may be the D gene, going by 6 matching bases. The sequence was collected from a female donor with Graves disease. The DNA reads as follows: TGTGCCAGCAGTACGCCGGGGCTAGCGACAGATACGCAGTATTTT. This translates into CASSTPGLATDTQYF.